This TCR beta chain comes out of a study of T cell responses to AZD1222 COVID-19 vaccine. General study points: The donor group comprised mostly white British people and more females; the analysis possibly underestimated clonal diversity. Baseline seropositivity characterized only a handful of AZD1222 recipients. Compared with day 0, the breadth and depth of the Spike-specific TCR repertoire rose significantly after two doses of AZD1222. The span of vaccine-associated CD4 TCRs extended across spike, with dominance at 160-218 and 743-854.

On this clone: The antigen is not known.

This CDR3 contains 13 residues. The germline gives CDR1 SQVTM, CDR2 ANQGSEA. Trimming left V 6 bases short and J 6 bases short, with 18 bases between. Here immunoSEQ multiplex PCR was the method, and the copy in TCRdb shows in-frame clones only, minus some. The sample includes fewer than 130,000 clones, around 81% of them seen just once. This receptor was taken from an adult in good health. The sample here was peripheral blood, taken on day 0 of AZD1222 vaccination. The chain recombines TRBV29-1 with TRBJ2-7; tentative D call: TRBD2 (6 bases). CDR3 protein: CSVMARGTGEQYF. The CDR3 coding sequence is TGCAGCGTAATGGCTCGGGGGACGGGCGAGCAGTACTTC.